This T cell receptor (beta chain) stems from a study of cytomegalovirus exposure and HLA in healthy donors. As for this clone: As yet, its antigen is unknown.

The CDR3 runs 18 residues. In germline, CDR1 is MNHEY, CDR2 SMNVEV (reference sequence). V shed 4 bases and J 5 bases; nucleotides not matched to a gene: 15. Whole-study findings and limits: It was likely that a cluster of highly shared sequence variants was a sequencing artifact.

13 Jbeta primers and 60 Vbeta primers were used for the PCR. Sequencing was performed with immunoSEQ multiplex PCR; in TCRdb, only in-frame clones are kept and a portion is missing. The sample records under 150,000 clones, 70% to 85% being singletons. This sequence was found in a male donor in good health and CMV-seronegative. The source material was PBMCs. This sequence joins TRBV27 and TRBJ2-3; TRBD2 matches 10 bases. The CDR3 protein is CASSSPGTGLATRDTQYF. CDR3 nucleotide sequence: TGTGCCAGCAGTTCTCCAGGAACGGGACTAGCGACGAGAGATACGCAGTATTTT.